The 17 T cell receptor beta chains given below trace back to one sample, sequenced in a study of OX40 agonist ivuxolimab in advanced cancers. Produced via immunoSEQ multiplex PCR; TCRdb's table is partial and in-frame only. The repertoire holds about 66,000 clones, more than 60% seen once, with over 1.5% in the top ten. This specimen consisted of CD4+ or CD8+ T cells sorted from blood, obtained in a trial of the OX40 agonist ivuxolimab. These receptor sequences come from an adult with an advanced solid tumor such as melanoma, head and neck, liver or kidney cancer.

The CDR3 sequence is CASSIDPPGLAGDNEQFF. CDR3 coding DNA: TGTGCCAGTAGTATAGATCCCCCCGGACTAGCGGGAGACAATGAGCAGTTCTTC. This rearrangement joins TRBV19 to TRBJ2-1; 13 bases are shared with TRBD2. CDR3 length equals 18 residues. From germline, CDR1 is LNHDA and CDR2 SQIVND (reference sequence). V dropped 0 bases and J dropped 5; count of bases not matched to a gene: 7. The full variable domain, in which reference TRBV19 and TRBJ2-1 provide the parts outside the CDR3, is DGGITQSPKYLFRKEGQNVTLSCEQNLNHDAMYWYRQDPGQGLRLIYYSQIVNDFQKGDIAEGYSVSREKKESFPLTVTSAQKNPTAFYLCASSIDPPGLAGDNEQFFGPGTRLTVL.

V and J are TRBV19 and TRBJ2-1; TRBD1 agrees at 8 bases. Trimming cost V 5 bases and J 16 bases; bases outside gene matches: 13. Per germline, CDR1 LNHDA and CDR2 SQIVND (reference sequence). The CDR3 covers 13 residues. In DNA, the CDR3 is TGTGCCAGTAGTCCCCGGGACAGGCCGATCTTATTCTTC. It encodes CASSPRDRPILFF.

This clone was detected a few times. The CDR3 DNA is TGTGCCAGCTCCTGGGGGAGTAGCAATCAGCCCCAGCATTTT. Translation: CASSWGSSNQPQHF. This chain connects TRBV18 to TRBJ1-5; TRBD1 is a possible D gene (5 bases). Germline V gives CDR1 KGHSH, CDR2 LQKENI. The CDR3 loop spans 14 amino acids. The ends were cut back, 6 bases at V and 0 bases at J, with 9 bases in the middle. The full variable domain, completed using reference TRBV18 and TRBJ1-5, is NAGVMQNPRHLVRRRGQEARLRCSPMKGHSHVYWYRQLPEEGLKFMVYLQKENIIDESGMPKERFSAEFPKEGPSILRIQQVVRGDSAAYFCASSWGSSNQPQHFGDGTRLSIL.

The rearrangement links TRBV18 to TRBJ2-7; 8 positions agree with TRBD1. The J segment lost 2 bases and the V segment lost 0 bases, leaving 9 bases of the junction unmatched. Germline lookup yields CDR1 KGHSH and CDR2 LQKENI. This CDR3 spans 17 amino acids. The CDR3 region has the DNA TGTGCCAGCTCACCACCAGAACGGACAGGGCCAACCTACGAGCAGTACTTC. Translated, it gives CASSPPERTGPTYEQYF.

This clone was observed a few times. The genes are TRBV6-1 and TRBJ2-3; D is possibly TRBD1 (6 bases). Per the germline V gene, CDR1 is MNHNS and CDR2 is SASEGT. V was shortened by 7 bases and J by 3 bases, with 8 bases between the two germline ends. This CDR3 has 12 amino acids. The CDR3 DNA sequence: TGTGCCAGCAAACAGGGTACAGATACGCAGTATTTT. Amino acid sequence: CASKQGTDTQYF.

This clone was counted only a few times. The chain links TRBV5-8 to TRBJ1-6; no clear D. The CDR3 spans 13 residues. Germline CDR1 is SGHTS and CDR2 is YDEGEE. Between the trimmed V and J ends, which lost 3 bases and 9 bases, there was a span of 10 bases. The CDR3 nucleotides are TGTGCCAGCAGCTACGTAACATCTTCACCCCTCCACTTT. Its protein product is CASSYVTSSPLHF.

The rearrangement uses TRBV18 and TRBJ1-1; 7 nucleotides line up with TRBD1. Trimming at V came to 5 bases and at J to 4 bases, leaving 4 bases not matched to a gene. The germline V gene encodes CDR1 KGHSH and CDR2 LQKENI. CDR3 length: 13 residues. The CDR3 coding sequence is TGTGCCAGCTCAAGCCAGGGGGGCACTGAAGCTTTCTTT. It translates to CASSSQGGTEAFF.

The chain has TRBV9 and TRBJ1-6; D remains ambiguous. This CDR3 contains 11 residues. The germline V gene encodes CDR1 SGDLS and CDR2 YYNGEE. V was cut by 7 bases and J by 10 bases, with 9 bases left in between. The CDR3 protein is CASAPWSPLHF. Written as DNA, the CDR3 is TGTGCCAGCGCGCCGTGGTCACCCCTCCACTTT. Variable domain in full (rest from reference TRBV9 and TRBJ1-6): DSGVTQTPKHLITATGQRVTLRCSPRSGDLSVYWYQQSLDQGLQFLIQYYNGEERAKGNILERFSAQQFPDLHSELNLSSLELGDSALYFCASAPWSPLHFGNGTRLTVT.

This chain connects TRBV6-1 to TRBJ1-2, with D possibly being TRBD1 (6 bases). Looked up from germline, CDR1 is MNHNS and CDR2 is SASEGT. The CDR3 has 15 amino acids. Trimming stripped 4 bases from V and 3 bases from J, with 15 bases between. The CDR3 nucleotides read TGTGCCAGCAGTGCCAGGGGTCGGCGGGACTATGGCTACACCTTC. Translated, it gives CASSARGRRDYGYTF.

V is TRBV19 and J is TRBJ2-5; the D is unclear. V lost 0 bases and J lost 2, with 10 bases in between. From germline, CDR1 is LNHDA and CDR2 SQIVND (reference sequence). This CDR3 has 15 amino acids. CDR3 sequence: CASSIEGVVQETQYF. The CDR3 DNA reads as TGTGCCAGTAGTATAGAAGGCGTGGTTCAAGAGACCCAGTACTTC.

This chain joins TRBV6-5 and TRBJ2-1; 8 bases align to TRBD1. Unmatched junction bases numbered 7, after V lost 3 bases and J lost 6 bases. The CDR3 contains 15 residues. The V gene's germline CDR1 is MNHEY and CDR2 SVGAGI. The CDR3 sequence: CASSYLKQGGNEQFF. DNA for the CDR3: TGTGCCAGCAGTTATCTTAAACAGGGGGGCAATGAGCAGTTCTTC.

The gene calls are TRBV20-1 and TRBJ2-7; D remains unclear. This CDR3 spans 11 amino acids. Trimming removed 4 bases at V and 7 bases at J, with 11 bases between. Germline CDR1 DFQATT, CDR2 SNEGSKA (reference sequence). Here the CDR3 DNA reads TGCAGTGCTACTTATAACTGGGAGCAGTACTTC. Translating gives CSATYNWEQYF.

The chain couples TRBV7-2 to TRBJ2-1, with D possibly called TRBD1 or TRBD2 (5 bases each). Trimming left V 4 bases short and J 12 bases short, with 16 bases between. Germline CDR1 is SGHTA and CDR2 is FQGNSA. The CDR3 runs to 13 residues. The DNA for the CDR3 is TGTGCCAGCAGCTACAGAGGGGTAGGTGGGCAGTTCTTC. This sequence encodes CASSYRGVGGQFF.

Only one count was recorded for this clone. The chain links TRBV29-1 to TRBJ2-7, with 7 bases that match TRBD1. V shed 1 base, J shed 2 bases, and the junction held 5 bases outside the gene matches. There are 14 residues in the CDR3. Germline-derived CDR1 and CDR2 are SQVTM and ANQGSEA. The CDR3 nucleotides are TGCAGCGTTGAAGGACAGGGACCCCCCTACGAGCAGTACTTC. Residues: CSVEGQGPPYEQYF.

The gene calls are TRBV7-9 and TRBJ2-5; D may match TRBD1 or TRBD2 (5 bases each). V was trimmed by 4 bases and J by 4 bases, leaving 10 bases between them. In germline, CDR1 is SEHNR, CDR2 FQNEAQ (reference sequence). CDR3 size: 13 residues. The CDR3 loop is CASSWGIGETQYF. For the CDR3, the DNA is TGTGCCAGCAGCTGGGGGATTGGAGAGACCCAGTACTTC.

The CDR3 loop reads CASREALFGELFF. CDR3 in DNA: TGTGCCAGCAGAGAGGCCCTGTTCGGGGAGCTGTTTTTT. The J gene is TRBJ2-2, the V gene TRBV6-5; D ambiguous. CDR1 and CDR2 from the germline V gene are MNHEY and SVGAGI. The V gene lost 6 bases and the J gene lost 7 bases, with 12 bases spanning the gap. The CDR3 runs to 13 residues.

The gene calls are TRBV7-9 and TRBJ2-5; 10 nucleotides line up with TRBD1. Germline trimming cut 5 bases from V and 7 bases from J; bases unmatched to any gene: 4. CDR1 is SEHNR and CDR2 is FQNEAQ in the germline V gene (reference sequence). The CDR3 sequence is 13 residues long. This CDR3 reads CASSTGQGWTQYF. The DNA of the CDR3 is TGTGCCAGCAGCACGGGACAGGGGTGGACCCAGTACTTC. The variable domain in full, with the rest retrieved from reference TRBV7-9 and TRBJ2-5, is DTGVSQNPRHKITKRGQNVTFRCDPISEHNRLYWYRQTLGQGPEFLTYFQNEAQLEKSRLLSDRFSAERPKGSFSTLEIQRTEQGDSAMYLCASSTGQGWTQYFGPGTRLLVL.